The 25 T cell receptor beta chains listed next were all sequenced from one sample in a study of identical twins. TCRdb re-analysed the 5' RACE reads in MiXCR, keeping a single row per CDR3 protein. The sample has roughly 280,000 distinct CDR3 sequences; roughly 8.6% are singletons. These same data were also listed under a study on yellow fever vaccine responses in identical twins.

The material sequenced was CD8+ T cells sorted from blood. The receptors stem from a woman aged 18-29 years in good health.

This clonotype was recorded at least ten times. The V and J genes are TRBV29-1 and TRBJ2-5; the D gene is possibly TRBD2 (5 bases). The CDR3 consists of 13 residues. Germline assignment: CDR1 SQVTM and CDR2 ANQGSEA. V was trimmed by 2 bases and J by 4 bases, leaving 11 bases between them. The CDR3, as DNA: TGCAGCGTTGAACTGGAGGTTGGAGAGACCCAGTACTTC. This encodes CSVELEVGETQYF.

The genes are TRBV12-3 or TRBV12-4 and TRBJ2-5; 7 bases are shared with TRBD1. V shed 6 bases, J shed 4 bases, and the junction held 5 bases outside the gene matches. This CDR3 spans 13 amino acids. DNA for the CDR3: TGTGCCAGCAGGGGACAGTCACGAGAGACCCAGTACTTC. Translating it yields CASRGQSRETQYF.

This clonotype was observed many times. The CDR3 loop is CASSGDWVTLETQYF. The CDR3 DNA is TGTGCCAGCAGCGGGGACTGGGTGACGTTGGAGACCCAGTACTTC. The V call is TRBV12-3 or TRBV12-4, the J call TRBJ2-5; D possibly corresponds to TRBD2 (6 bases). This CDR3 has 15 residues. V was trimmed by 6 bases and J by 5 bases, leaving 19 bases between them.

This clonotype occurred a few times. This rearrangement joins TRBV20-1 to TRBJ2-1; TRBD2 is a possible D gene (5 bases). Trimming took 0 bases from V and 8 from J, leaving 32 bases between them. This CDR3 is 20 amino acids long. Germline CDR1 and CDR2: DFQATT and SNEGSKA (reference sequence). The chain's CDR3 is CSARDKVGLALPLVGDEQFF. CDR3 sequence (DNA): TGCAGTGCTAGAGATAAGGTCGGGCTAGCCCTACCCCTTGTTGGCGATGAGCAGTTCTTC.

This clonotype was picked up a small number of times. This chain uses TRBV7-6 with TRBJ2-7; 7 nucleotides match TRBD2. The CDR3 has 15 residues. V gave up 1 base and J gave up 6 bases; unmatched junction bases: 9. Germline CDR1 and CDR2: SGHVS and FNYEAQ. The CDR3 sequence: CASSLVGGGAGEQYF. CDR3 DNA: TGTGCCAGCAGCTTAGTTGGCGGGGGTGCCGGCGAGCAGTACTTC.

The table lists this clonotype with a few counts. The CDR3 spells CASSPRRTSGRDNEQFF. CDR3 nucleotides: TGTGCCAGCAGTCCCCGCCGGACTAGCGGGAGAGACAATGAGCAGTTCTTC. The rearrangement joins TRBV28 to TRBJ2-1; the match to TRBD2 covers 13 bases. Germline V gene sequence: CDR1 MDHEN, CDR2 SYDVKM. The trim removed 5 bases at V and 5 bases at J, leaving 9 bases unmatched. The CDR3 runs 17 residues. The full variable domain, completed using reference TRBV28 and TRBJ2-1, is DVKVTQSSRYLVKRTGEKVFLECVQDMDHENMFWYRQDPGLGLRLIYFSYDVKMKEKGDIPEGYSVSREKKERFSLILESASTNQTSMYLCASSPRRTSGRDNEQFFGPGTRLTVL.

V and J are TRBV7-2 and TRBJ2-7; D unresolved. Trimming cost V 5 bases and J 6 bases, with 14 bases left between them. This CDR3 region has 13 residues. Germline-derived CDR1 and CDR2 are SGHTA and FQGNSA. Here the CDR3 DNA reads TGTGCCAGCAGCCCAACCCTGGTGGGCGAGCAGTACTTC. Its translation: CASSPTLVGEQYF.

This clonotype has a handful of counts. V usage is TRBV20-1 and J usage is TRBJ2-5; 9 nucleotides agree with TRBD2. Trimming took 5 bases from V and 0 from J; bases not matched to a gene: 22. CDR3 length: 20 amino acids. Looked up from germline, CDR1 is DFQATT and CDR2 is SNEGSKA (reference sequence). CDR3 DNA: TGCAGTGCTCCGCCCAGGGGGGAGGTAGCGGGGGCCCTATACCAAGAGACCCAGTACTTC. It specifies CSAPPRGEVAGALYQETQYF.

A few counts support this clonotype. The V gene is TRBV28, the J gene TRBJ1-2; 10 nucleotides line up with TRBD1. CDR1 and CDR2 from the germline V gene are MDHEN and SYDVKM. CDR3 length equals 13 residues. Trimming cost V 10 bases and J 3 bases; bases outside gene matches: 5. The CDR3 DNA is TGTGCCACCAAGACAGGGGGCGACTATGGCTACACCTTC. Its protein is CATKTGGDYGYTF.

This clonotype was counted ten times or more. V usage is TRBV29-1 and J usage is TRBJ2-1; tentatively, D is TRBD2 (6 bases). V shed 5 bases and J shed 6 bases, with 17 bases lying between them. The germline CDR1 and CDR2 sequences are SQVTM and ANQGSEA. The length of the CDR3 is 14 residues. The CDR3 region is CSVQKGGGTNEQFF. For the CDR3, the DNA is TGCAGCGTTCAAAAAGGTGGGGGGACCAATGAGCAGTTCTTC.

This clonotype is deemed medium-sized. The chain links TRBV10-1 to TRBJ2-1; no definite D call. V lost 5 bases to trimming and J lost 6 bases, with 20 bases between them. Germline V gene lookup returns CDR1 WNHNN and CDR2 SYGVQD (reference sequence). The CDR3 is 16 amino acids. The CDR3 loop reads CASSKRTENPPNEQFF. The DNA of the CDR3 is TGCGCCAGCAGTAAAAGGACCGAAAACCCCCCCAATGAGCAGTTCTTC.

A few counts support this clonotype. The junction departs from germline at one end; a sequencing error may be responsible. The chain carries TRBV7-7 and TRBJ2-3, with 8 bases fitting TRBD2. This CDR3 comprises 15 residues. Germline loops: CDR1 SSHAT, CDR2 FNYEAQ (reference sequence). The DNA of the CDR3 is TGTGCTAGCAGCCCTACTAGCGGACACACAGATACGCAGTATTTT. As protein: CASSPTSGHTDTQYF.

This clonotype was detected only a few times. The chain has TRBV27 and TRBJ2-3, with 7 bases matching TRBD2. This CDR3 is 14 amino acids long. Per the germline V gene, CDR1 is MNHEY and CDR2 is SMNVEV (reference sequence). J gave up 4 bases and V 2 bases, and 3 bases lay outside the gene matches. CDR3 in DNA: TGTGCCAGCAGTTTAGCGGGGGAGGCAGATACGCAGTATTTT. Translated: CASSLAGEADTQYF.

This clonotype was observed many times. This chain connects TRBV6-5 to TRBJ1-1; TRBD1 aligns across 7 bases. CDR1 and CDR2 (germline): MNHEY, SVGAGI. The CDR3 extends over 14 amino acids. The ends lost 1 base at V and 4 bases at J; junction bases unmatched: 3. This CDR3 is CASSYFAGGTEAFF. CDR3 DNA sequence: TGTGCCAGCAGTTACTTTGCAGGGGGCACTGAAGCTTTCTTT.

This chain joins TRBV28 and TRBJ1-1; possibly TRBD1 for D (5 bases). The CDR3 loop spans 13 amino acids. Germline V gene lookup returns CDR1 MDHEN and CDR2 SYDVKM. Trimming removed 6 bases from V and 5 bases from J, with 13 bases in between. CDR3 DNA sequence: TGTGCCAGCAGCACCGACAGTTGGACTGAAGCTTTCTTT. Its translation: CASSTDSWTEAFF. The full variable domain, completed using reference TRBV28 and TRBJ1-1, is DVKVTQSSRYLVKRTGEKVFLECVQDMDHENMFWYRQDPGLGLRLIYFSYDVKMKEKGDIPEGYSVSREKKERFSLILESASTNQTSMYLCASSTDSWTEAFFGQGTRLTVV.

V and J are TRBV12-3 or TRBV12-4 and TRBJ2-4; 8 nucleotides match TRBD1. Trimming cost V 2 bases and J 0 bases; bases outside gene matches: 18. The CDR3 has 21 amino acids. The CDR3 nucleotides are TGTGCCAGCAGTTTAAGTATATGGGTCGGACAGGGCAACCCAGCCAAAAACATTCAGTACTTC. Translated: CASSLSIWVGQGNPAKNIQYF.

This clonotype was observed at least ten times. The V gene is TRBV4-3, the J gene TRBJ2-1; no firm D call. The germline V gene encodes CDR1 LGHNA and CDR2 YSLEER. The CDR3 totals 13 residues. The V end was cut by 0 bases, the J end by 10 bases, with 10 bases between. The CDR3: CASSQDGEGEQFF. DNA of the CDR3: TGCGCCAGCAGCCAAGATGGAGAAGGGGAGCAGTTCTTC.

This clonotype appeared many times. The chain is built from TRBV2 and TRBJ2-5; D might be TRBD1 or TRBD2, each matching 6 bases. Per the germline V gene, CDR1 is SNHLY and CDR2 is FYNNEI. Trimming pared 8 bases from V and 3 bases from J, leaving 25 bases between. This CDR3 is 17 amino acids long. CDR3 sequence: CASGGTSQAPTKETQYF. The DNA for the CDR3 is TGTGCCAGCGGGGGGACATCTCAGGCCCCAACAAAAGAGACCCAGTACTTC. The full variable domain, completed using reference TRBV2 and TRBJ2-5, is EPEVTQTPSHQVTQMGQEVILRCVPISNHLYFYWYRQILGQKVEFLVSFYNNEISEKSEIFDDQFSVERPDGSNFTLKIRSTKLEDSAMYFCASGGTSQAPTKETQYFGPGTRLLVL.

This clonotype came up a few times. The chain joins TRBV12-3 or TRBV12-4 to TRBJ2-7; 10 bases are a match to TRBD1. The CDR3 is 14 amino acids. V lost 4 bases to trimming and J lost 7 bases; unmatched junction nucleotides: 7. The CDR3 nucleotides read TGTGCCAGCAGTTCCGGGACAGGGGCCTGGGAGCAGTACTTC. This translates into CASSSGTGAWEQYF.

There are a few counts of this clonotype. This chain links TRBV6-1 with TRBJ1-2; D perhaps matches TRBD1 (6 bases). The CDR3 contains 14 residues. The germline gives CDR1 MNHNS, CDR2 SASEGT. V shed 6 bases and J shed 2 bases, with 13 bases lying between them. Here the CDR3 reads CASSPDRNNYGYTF. The DNA of the CDR3 is TGTGCCAGCAGCCCCGACAGGAACAACTATGGCTACACCTTC.

This clonotype was found many times. The chain links TRBV7-9 to TRBJ2-1; 9 bases line up with TRBD1. This CDR3 is built from 17 residues. Germline V gives CDR1 SEHNR, CDR2 FQNEAQ (reference sequence). J lost 6 bases, V lost 1 base, and 10 bases had no gene match. The CDR3, as DNA: TGTGCCAGCAGCTTAGTTCTGCGACAGGGGGACCCCAATGAGCAGTTCTTC. Translation: CASSLVLRQGDPNEQFF.

This clonotype was counted many times. The J gene is TRBJ2-7, the V gene TRBV5-6, with 10 bases lining up with TRBD2. Germline-derived CDR1 and CDR2 are SGHDT and YYEEEE. V lost 3 bases to trimming and J lost 2 bases; unmatched junction nucleotides: 5. This CDR3 contains 15 residues. The CDR3 spells CASSSGLAEAYEQYF. As DNA, the CDR3 is TGTGCCAGCAGCTCCGGACTAGCGGAAGCCTACGAGCAGTACTTC.

This clonotype has a count of ten or more. The chain has TRBV20-1 and TRBJ2-7; D gene unclear. The CDR3 consists of 13 residues. Trimming removed 7 bases from V and 0 bases from J, with 13 bases in between. In germline, CDR1 is DFQATT, CDR2 SNEGSKA (reference sequence). CDR3 nucleotides: TGCAGTGTACCGACAACGAGCTCCTACGAGCAGTACTTC. Translated, it gives CSVPTTSSYEQYF.

This clonotype has a count of ten or more. The chain uses TRBV27 and TRBJ1-2; 7 positions match TRBD1. The CDR3 has 15 amino acids. V lost 6 bases and J lost 4; bases outside the gene matches: 11. Germline V gene sequence: CDR1 MNHEY, CDR2 SMNVEV (reference sequence). CDR3 loop: CASSRRDSSFYGYTF. CDR3 bases: TGTGCCAGCAGCCGCCGGGACAGCTCTTTCTATGGCTACACCTTC.

This clonotype was counted only a few times. J is TRBJ2-5 and V is TRBV6-1, with no clear D. Germline lookup yields CDR1 MNHNS and CDR2 SASEGT. CDR3 length equals 16 residues. V was clipped by 6 bases and J by 2 bases, with 19 bases between them. The CDR3, as DNA: TGTGCCAGCAGCCCCCGGTCCGGGCCGCTACAAGAGACCCAGTACTTC. This sequence encodes CASSPRSGPLQETQYF.